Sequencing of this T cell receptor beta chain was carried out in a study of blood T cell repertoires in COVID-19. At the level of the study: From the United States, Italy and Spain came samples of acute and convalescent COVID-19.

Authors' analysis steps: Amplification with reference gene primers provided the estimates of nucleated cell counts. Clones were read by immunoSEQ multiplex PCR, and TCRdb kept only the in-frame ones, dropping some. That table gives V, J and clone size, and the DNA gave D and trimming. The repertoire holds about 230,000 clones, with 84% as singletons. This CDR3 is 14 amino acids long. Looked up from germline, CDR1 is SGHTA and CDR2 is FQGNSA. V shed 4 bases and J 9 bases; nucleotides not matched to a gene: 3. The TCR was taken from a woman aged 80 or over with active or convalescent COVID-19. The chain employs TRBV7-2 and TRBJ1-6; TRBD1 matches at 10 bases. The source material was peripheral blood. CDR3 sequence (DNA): TGTGCCAGCAGCTCTCGACAGGGGGCTTCACCCCTCCACTTT. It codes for CASSSRQGASPLHF.